This T cell receptor (beta chain) was found in a study of T cells after yellow fever vaccination (dated by TCRdb to between 2018 and 2021). General notes on the study: Libraries from fractions with low cell numbers were prepared with the SMART-Seq v4 Ultra Low Input RNA kit. To follow T-cell clones before and after primary and booster YFV17D yellow fever vaccination, bulk TCR alpha and beta repertoires were sequenced over time. Two healthy male donors, one aged 18 to 29 and one aged 30 to 40 years, made up the cohort. Blood was collected at multiple timepoints before and after primary and secondary immunization, and bulk PBMC replicates and cell subsets were isolated.

CDR1 and CDR2 (MNHEY, SMNVEV) derive from the germline V gene (reference sequence). Trimming takes 6 bases from V and 6 bases from J, and the germline ends sit 18 bases apart. The CDR3 runs 15 amino acids, cysteine and phenylalanine included. Just the 45-base CDR3 DNA is kept, in frame starting at base 1. This clonotype was seen many times. Its antigen is still unknown. One base away there is no much larger clone; base qualities are not given. Per the publication, the treatment or condition label means: live attenuated yellow fever vaccine strain. At each blood-draw timepoint, two biological replicates of bulk PBMCs were collected. PBMCs were isolated from peripheral blood using a standard Ficoll-Paque protocol. TriZol was used to extract RNA from bulk PBMCs, CD4 and CD8 fractions, and dextramer-positive and dextramer-negative fractions. Overall study outcomes, separate from this receptor: Because the study included only two donors, the extent to which the findings can be generalized is limited. A small share of clonotypes occurred in both CD4 and CD8 compartments, likely arising from convergent recombination. The secondary T-cell response was weaker than the primary response but faster, peaking on day 5 instead of day 15. Because abundant contaminating clonotypes from the bulk population could be contained in FACS-sorted repertoires, computational filtering was required. After the booster, most clones that had expanded after primary vaccination were detected again (nearly 97% of CD4 and over 75% of CD8), suggesting broad maintenance of memory.

The run used an Illumina NovaSeq 6000. TCR cDNA was synthesized by 5'RACE template switching, through which a universal primer site and unique molecular identifiers were introduced. Priming of cDNA synthesis was performed from both the TCR alpha and TCR beta constant segments. Two PCR steps were used to amplify libraries, with sample barcodes and sequencing adapters being added in the second step. Sequencing of libraries was performed on Illumina HiSeq 2500 (2x100 bp) or NovaSeq (2x150 bp). In the paper's pipeline: MIGEC was used to demultiplex reads and collapse the reads into UMI consensus sequences, and MiXCR was used for V(D)J alignment. Using edgeR on replicate PBMC samples, clonotypes were called vaccine-responding if FDR was below 0.01 and the log2 fold change was above 5 up to day 15. Bulk clonotypes were assigned CD4 or CD8 identity according to which sequenced CD4 or CD8 repertoire held them at higher abundance. The public reads were reanalyzed by TCRdb: fastp trimming at Q25, MiXCR alignment, in-frame beta chains only. A single entry per CDR3 protein holds the most common genes and DNA from its merged rows. It is TCRdb's table, rather than the study itself, that gives the V and J calls and clone size. The sample has about 240,000 distinct CDR3 sequences on record, approximately 3.8% of them singletons. The ten biggest clones cover about 19% of the sample.

The receptor comes from a man aged 18 to 30 who received the YFV17D yellow fever vaccine. The V and J genes are TRBV27 and TRBJ2-1; the D gene cannot be resolved reliably. The sequences come from PBMCs, collected 15 days after the yellow fever booster vaccination. CDR3 reads: CASSTRFLWGNEQFF. The sequenced DNA is TGTGCCAGCAGCACCCGATTCCTCTGGGGCAATGAGCAGTTCTTC.